The source of this T cell receptor beta chain is a study of cytomegalovirus exposure and HLA in healthy donors. Study results and caveats: High sensitivity and specificity were reportedly achieved when the classifier diagnosed cytomegalovirus status. Some TCR beta chains (roughly 160 of them) were listed as cytomegalovirus-associated.

Repertoires were generated with immunoSEQ multiplex PCR, while TCRdb's copy carries only in-frame clones and drops some. The sample holds hundreds of thousands of clones, about nine tenths seen once. About this clone itself: No antigen is known for it.

The CDR3 is 13 residues long. Trimming shortened V by 2 bases and J by 11 bases, and 15 bases separated the two germline ends. CDR1 is MGHDK, CDR2 SYGVNS, per germline. This sequence was found in a woman between 18 and 29 years old in good health and CMV-seronegative. The rearrangement links TRBV25-1 to TRBJ1-1; D uncertain. Sequenced sample: PBMCs. The CDR3 is CASSEIGLGGAFF. In DNA, the CDR3 is TGTGCCAGCAGTGAAATCGGGTTGGGTGGTGCTTTCTTT. The full variable domain, completed using reference TRBV25-1 and TRBJ1-1, is EADIYQTPRYLVIGTGKKITLECSQTMGHDKMYWYQQDPGMELHLIHYSYGVNSTEKGDLSSESTVSRIRTEHFPLTLESARPSHTSQYLCASSEIGLGGAFFGQGTRLTVV.